In its sample, the clone carrying this TCR beta chain was seen once. Its antigen is undetermined. Trimming stripped 6 bases from V and 3 bases from J, with 11 bases between. The germline V gene encodes CDR1 MNHEY and CDR2 SVGAGI. There are 13 residues in the CDR3. Treatment of the sample: roughly 18 received Ad26.COV2.S at low or high dose, single or two shots; five or six received placebo; per-sample allocation not given. The samples date from day 63 after the first vaccine or placebo injection. In the vaccine, an Ad26 vector expressed the SARS-CoV-2 spike of the Wuhan strain. This specimen comes from a study of Ad26.COV2.S vaccination and SARS-CoV-2 variants. The repertoire was sequenced with immunoSEQ multiplex PCR; TCRdb's copy has only in-frame clones and lacks some. The table lists around 300,000 clones, more than 85% of them singletons. Findings and limits, study-wide: Vaccine recipients and placebo recipients showed similar non-spike TCR breadth.

The TCR sequence derives from a person between 18 and 65 years old who received the Ad26.COV2.S COVID-19 vaccine or a placebo. The rearrangement uses TRBV6-5 and TRBJ1-2; D ambiguous. The source material was peripheral blood, sampled in a trial of Ad26.COV2.S vaccine versus placebo. This chain's CDR3 is CASRFPQDYGYTF. The CDR3 DNA reads as TGTGCCAGCAGGTTCCCCCAAGACTATGGCTACACCTTC.